The 2 T cell receptor beta chains below come from one sample, sequenced in a study of T cell responses to AZD1222 COVID-19 vaccine. Assay used: immunoSEQ multiplex PCR; TCRdb lists only in-frame clones, some missing. The data hold 150,000 to 200,000 clones, with 80% to 90% observed a single time. The input for sequencing was peripheral blood, taken 28 days after the second dose of the MenACWY control vaccine. The receptors shown here come from an adult who received the MenACWY meningococcal vaccine as a control.

This clone was detected a few times. The V and J genes are TRBV28 and TRBJ2-7; no clear D. The V gene's germline CDR1 is MDHEN and CDR2 SYDVKM. This CDR3 is 13 amino acids long. The germline V and J ends were trimmed by 3 bases and 1 base, with 7 bases remaining between them. The CDR3 nucleotides read TGTGCCAGCAGTTTGCTCTTGTCCTACGAGCAGTACTTC. The encoded protein is CASSLLLSYEQYF.

The rearrangement links TRBV10-3 to TRBJ1-5, with TRBD1 matching over 7 bases. Germline lookup yields CDR1 ENHRY and CDR2 SYGVKD. V shed 10 bases, J shed 1 base, and the junction held 4 bases outside the gene matches. CDR3 length: 13 amino acids. The CDR3 spells CATRGQSNQPQHF. The CDR3 bases are TGTGCCACCAGGGGACAGAGCAATCAGCCCCAGCATTTT.